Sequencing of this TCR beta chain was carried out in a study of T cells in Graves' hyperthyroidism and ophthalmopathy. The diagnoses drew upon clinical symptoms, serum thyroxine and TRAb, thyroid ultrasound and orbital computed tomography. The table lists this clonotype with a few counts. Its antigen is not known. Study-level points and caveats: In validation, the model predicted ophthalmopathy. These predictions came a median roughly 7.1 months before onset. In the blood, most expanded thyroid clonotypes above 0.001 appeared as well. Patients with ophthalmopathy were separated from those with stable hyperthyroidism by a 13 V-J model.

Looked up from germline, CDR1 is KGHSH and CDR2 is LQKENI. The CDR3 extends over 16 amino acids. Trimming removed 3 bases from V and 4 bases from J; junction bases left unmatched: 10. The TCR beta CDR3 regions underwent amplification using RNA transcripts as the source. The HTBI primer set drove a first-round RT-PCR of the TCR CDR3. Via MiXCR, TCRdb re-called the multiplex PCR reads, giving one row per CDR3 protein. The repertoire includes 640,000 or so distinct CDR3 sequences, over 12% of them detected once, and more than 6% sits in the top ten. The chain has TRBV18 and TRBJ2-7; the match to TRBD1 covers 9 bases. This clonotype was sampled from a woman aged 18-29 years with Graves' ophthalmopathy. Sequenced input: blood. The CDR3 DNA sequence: TGTGCCAGCTCACCTGGCATGCCGGGACAGGGATACGAGCAGTACTTC. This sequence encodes CASSPGMPGQGYEQYF.